This T cell receptor beta chain was obtained from a study of glioma-infiltrating T cells after dendritic cell vaccination. Note on this clone: What it binds is unknown.

Study results and limitations: Complete blood and tumor specimen sets were limited to few patients.

All glioblastoma patients lacked an isocitrate dehydrogenase mutation. Trimming took 4 bases from V and 0 from J; bases not matched to a gene: 2. The CDR3 runs to 15 residues. Germline V gene data show CDR1 as MNHEY and CDR2 as SMNVEV (reference sequence). Input was 1.5 to 2.5 ug genomic DNA, or all available if less. The primer mix had 60 V beta and 13 J beta primers. This table comes from immunoSEQ multiplex PCR, and its TCRdb copy is limited to in-frame clones, with some not included. This table holds 95,000 to 110,000 clones, 80% to 90% found once. This TCR came from a human donor with glioblastoma. The sample in question was blood, obtained before dendritic cell vaccination. V gene TRBV27 combines with J gene TRBJ2-7, with 11 positions matching TRBD2. The CDR3 protein is CASSSGLAGSYEQYF. The CDR3 DNA sequence: TGTGCCAGCAGTTCCGGACTAGCGGGCTCCTACGAGCAGTACTTC.